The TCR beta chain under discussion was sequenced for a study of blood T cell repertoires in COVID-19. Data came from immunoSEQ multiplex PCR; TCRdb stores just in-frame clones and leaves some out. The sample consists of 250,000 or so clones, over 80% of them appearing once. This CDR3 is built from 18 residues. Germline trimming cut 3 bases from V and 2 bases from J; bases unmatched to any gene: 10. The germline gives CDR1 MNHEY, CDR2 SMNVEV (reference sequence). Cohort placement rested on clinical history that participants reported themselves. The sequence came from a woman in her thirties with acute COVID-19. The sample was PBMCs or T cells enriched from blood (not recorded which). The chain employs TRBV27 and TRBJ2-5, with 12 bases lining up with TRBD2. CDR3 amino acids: CASSFGPGLAGRQETQYF. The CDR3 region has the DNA TGTGCCAGCAGTTTTGGTCCCGGACTAGCGGGACGACAAGAGACCCAGTACTTC.